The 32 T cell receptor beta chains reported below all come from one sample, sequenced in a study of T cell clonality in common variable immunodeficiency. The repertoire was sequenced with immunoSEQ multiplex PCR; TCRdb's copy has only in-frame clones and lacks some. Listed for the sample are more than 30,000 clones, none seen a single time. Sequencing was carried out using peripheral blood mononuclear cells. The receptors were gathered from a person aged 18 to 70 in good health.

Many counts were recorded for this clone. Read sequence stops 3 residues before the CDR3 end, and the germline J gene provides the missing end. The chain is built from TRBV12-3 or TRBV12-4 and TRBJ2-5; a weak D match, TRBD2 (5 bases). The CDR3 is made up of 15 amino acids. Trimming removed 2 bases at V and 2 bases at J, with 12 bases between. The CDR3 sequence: CASSLRLAQQETQYF. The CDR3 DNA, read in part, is TGTGCCAGCAGTTTAAGGCTAGCCCAACAAGAGACC.

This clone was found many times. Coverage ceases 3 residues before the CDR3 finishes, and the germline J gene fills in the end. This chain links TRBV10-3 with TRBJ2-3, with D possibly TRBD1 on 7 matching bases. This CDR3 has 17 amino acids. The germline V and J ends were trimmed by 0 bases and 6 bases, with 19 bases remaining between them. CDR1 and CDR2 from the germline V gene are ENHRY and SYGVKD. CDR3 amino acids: CAISESRRGTVVDTQYF. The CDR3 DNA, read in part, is TGTGCCATCAGTGAGTCGAGACGCGGGACAGTTGTCGATACG.

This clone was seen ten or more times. The CDR3 loop reads CASSFRDIVWSEQYF. CDR3 DNA (partial): TGTGCCAGCAGCTTCCGGGACATCGTCTGGAGCGAG. The V call is TRBV7-8, the J call TRBJ2-7, with D perhaps TRBD1 (6 bases). The read finishes 3 residues shy of the CDR3 end, and the germline J gene is used to complete it. CDR1 is SGHVS, CDR2 FQNEAQ, per germline. The ends were cut back, 3 bases at V and 6 bases at J, with 18 bases in the middle. The CDR3 has 15 residues.

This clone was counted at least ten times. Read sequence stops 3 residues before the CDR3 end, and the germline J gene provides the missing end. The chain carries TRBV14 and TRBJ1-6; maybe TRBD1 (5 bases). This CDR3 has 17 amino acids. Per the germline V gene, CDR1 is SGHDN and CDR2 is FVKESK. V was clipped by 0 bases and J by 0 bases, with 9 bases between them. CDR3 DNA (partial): TGTGCCAGCAGCCAAGAGACAGCGAGCTCCTATAATTCACCC. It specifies CASSQETASSYNSP. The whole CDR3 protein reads CASSQETASSYNSPLHF.

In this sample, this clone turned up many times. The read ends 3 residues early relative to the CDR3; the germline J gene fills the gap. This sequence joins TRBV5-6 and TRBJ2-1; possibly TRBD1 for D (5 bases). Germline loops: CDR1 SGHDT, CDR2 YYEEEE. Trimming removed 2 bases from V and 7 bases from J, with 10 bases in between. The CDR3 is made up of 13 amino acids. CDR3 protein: CASSFLRQNEQFF. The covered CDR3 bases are TGTGCCAGCAGCTTTTTAAGACAGAATGAG.

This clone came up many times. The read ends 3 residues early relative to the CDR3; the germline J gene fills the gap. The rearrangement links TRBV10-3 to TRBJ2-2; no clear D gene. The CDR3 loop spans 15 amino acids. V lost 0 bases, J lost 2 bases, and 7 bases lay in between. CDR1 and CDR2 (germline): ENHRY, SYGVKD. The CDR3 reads CAISESVTNTGELFF. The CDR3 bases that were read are TGTGCCATCAGTGAGTCGGTCACAAACACCGGGGAG.

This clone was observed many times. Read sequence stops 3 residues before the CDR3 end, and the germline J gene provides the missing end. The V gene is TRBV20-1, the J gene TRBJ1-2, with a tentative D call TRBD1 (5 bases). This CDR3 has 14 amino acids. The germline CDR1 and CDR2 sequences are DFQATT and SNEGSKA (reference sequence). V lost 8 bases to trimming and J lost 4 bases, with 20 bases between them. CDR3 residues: CSLSRRGVGYGYTF. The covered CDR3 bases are TGCAGTCTAAGCCGTCGGGGGGTGGGCTATGGC.

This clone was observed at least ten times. The CDR3 here is CASSRKTEAFF. CDR3 bases read: TGTGCCAGCAGCAGGAAAACTGAA. The chain uses TRBV2 and TRBJ1-1, with D uncertain. Read sequence stops 3 residues before the CDR3 end, and the germline J gene provides the missing end. There are 11 residues in the CDR3. The germline V gene encodes CDR1 SNHLY and CDR2 FYNNEI. V was trimmed by 6 bases and J by 5 bases, leaving 7 bases between them. Complete variable domain (other parts from reference TRBV2 and TRBJ1-1): EPEVTQTPSHQVTQMGQEVILRCVPISNHLYFYWYRQILGQKVEFLVSFYNNEISEKSEIFDDQFSVERPDGSNFTLKIRSTKLEDSAMYFCASSRKTEAFFGQGTRLTVV.

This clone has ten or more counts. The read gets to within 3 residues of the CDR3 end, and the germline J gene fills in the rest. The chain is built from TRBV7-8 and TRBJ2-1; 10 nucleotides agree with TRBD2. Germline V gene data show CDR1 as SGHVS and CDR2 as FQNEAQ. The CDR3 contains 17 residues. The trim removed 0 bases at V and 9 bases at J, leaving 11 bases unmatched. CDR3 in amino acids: CASSLAGGAGGPAEQFF. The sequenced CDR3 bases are TGTGCCAGCAGCTTAGCGGGGGGAGCGGGAGGGCCAGCTGAG.

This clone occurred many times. The covered CDR3 bases are TGTGCCAGCAGCCCGTACAGGGGAGGCACTGAA. It is translated as CASSPYRGGTE. The full-length CDR3 reads as CASSPYRGGTEAFF. The gene calls are TRBV7-8 and TRBJ1-1; 7 nucleotides line up with TRBD1. The read terminates 3 residues before the CDR3 end, so the remaining end is supplied by the germline J gene. Looked up from germline, CDR1 is SGHVS and CDR2 is FQNEAQ. With V trimmed by 5 bases and J by 4 bases, 7 bases remained unmatched. The CDR3 totals 14 residues.

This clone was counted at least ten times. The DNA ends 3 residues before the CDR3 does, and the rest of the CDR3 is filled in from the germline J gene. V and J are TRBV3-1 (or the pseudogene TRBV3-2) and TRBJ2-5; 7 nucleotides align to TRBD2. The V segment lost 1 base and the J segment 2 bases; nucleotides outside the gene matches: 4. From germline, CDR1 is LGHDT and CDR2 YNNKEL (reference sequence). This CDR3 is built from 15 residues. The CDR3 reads CASSQALAVQETQYF. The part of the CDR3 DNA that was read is TGTGCCAGCAGCCAAGCGCTAGCGGTACAAGAGACC.

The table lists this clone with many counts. The CDR3 region is CSASGTSGYSYEQYF. The covered CDR3 bases are TGCAGTGCTTCCGGGACTAGCGGGTACTCCTACGAG. This chain joins TRBV20-1 and TRBJ2-7, with 12 bases fitting TRBD2. The read terminates 3 residues ahead of where the CDR3 ends, so the germline J gene completes it. Trimming took 5 bases from V and 0 from J; bases not matched to a gene: 5. The CDR3 spans 15 residues. The germline CDR1 and CDR2 sequences are DFQATT and SNEGSKA (reference sequence).

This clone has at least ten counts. The CDR3 here is CASSRAGTNTEAFF. The CDR3 bases that were read are TGTGCCAGTAGTAGGGCGGGGACGAACACTGAA. V and J are TRBV19 and TRBJ1-1, with D perhaps TRBD1 (5 bases). With the read ending 3 residues before the CDR3 end, the germline J gene is used to fill in that end. The CDR3 runs to 14 residues. Trimming took 4 bases from V and 1 from J, leaving 10 bases between them. The germline CDR1 and CDR2 sequences are LNHDA and SQIVND (reference sequence).

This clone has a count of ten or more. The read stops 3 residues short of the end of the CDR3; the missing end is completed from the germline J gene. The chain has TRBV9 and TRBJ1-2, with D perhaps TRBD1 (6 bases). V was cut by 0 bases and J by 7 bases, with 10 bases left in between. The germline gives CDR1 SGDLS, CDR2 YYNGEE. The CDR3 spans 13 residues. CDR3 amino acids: CASSVEGGGGYTF. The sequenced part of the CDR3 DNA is TGTGCCAGCAGCGTAGAAGGGGGTGGTGGC.

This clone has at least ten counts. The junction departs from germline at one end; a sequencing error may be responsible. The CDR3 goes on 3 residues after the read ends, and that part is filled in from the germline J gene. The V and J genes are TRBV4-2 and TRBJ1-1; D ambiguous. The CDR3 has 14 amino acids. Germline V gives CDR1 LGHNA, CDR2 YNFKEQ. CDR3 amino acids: CASSQDSFNTEAFF. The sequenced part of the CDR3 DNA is TGCGCCAGCAGCCAAGATAGTTTTAACACTGAA.

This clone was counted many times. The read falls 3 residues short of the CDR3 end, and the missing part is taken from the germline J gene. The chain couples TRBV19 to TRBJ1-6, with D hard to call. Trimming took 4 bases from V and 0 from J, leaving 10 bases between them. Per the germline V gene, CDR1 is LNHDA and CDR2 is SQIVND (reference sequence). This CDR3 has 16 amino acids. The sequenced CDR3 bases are TGTGCCAGTAGTAGACAACAAAGCTCCTATAATTCACCC. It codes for CASSRQQSSYNSP. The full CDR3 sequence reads CASSRQQSSYNSPLHF.

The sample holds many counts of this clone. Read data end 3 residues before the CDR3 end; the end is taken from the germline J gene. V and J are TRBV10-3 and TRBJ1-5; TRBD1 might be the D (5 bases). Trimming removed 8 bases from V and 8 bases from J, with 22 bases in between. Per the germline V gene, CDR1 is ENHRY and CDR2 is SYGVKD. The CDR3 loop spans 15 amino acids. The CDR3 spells CAICRDPGGKEPQHF. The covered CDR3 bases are TGTGCCATCTGCCGGGACCCCGGGGGGAAGGAGCCC.

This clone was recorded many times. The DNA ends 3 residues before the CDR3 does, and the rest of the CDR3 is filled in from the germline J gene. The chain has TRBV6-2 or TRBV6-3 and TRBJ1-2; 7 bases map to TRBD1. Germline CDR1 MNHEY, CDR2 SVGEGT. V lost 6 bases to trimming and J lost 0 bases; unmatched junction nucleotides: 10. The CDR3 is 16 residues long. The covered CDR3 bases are TGTGCCAGCAGGAGTCACGGACAGGTACCTAACTATGGC. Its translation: CASRSHGQVPNYG. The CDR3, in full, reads CASRSHGQVPNYGYTF.

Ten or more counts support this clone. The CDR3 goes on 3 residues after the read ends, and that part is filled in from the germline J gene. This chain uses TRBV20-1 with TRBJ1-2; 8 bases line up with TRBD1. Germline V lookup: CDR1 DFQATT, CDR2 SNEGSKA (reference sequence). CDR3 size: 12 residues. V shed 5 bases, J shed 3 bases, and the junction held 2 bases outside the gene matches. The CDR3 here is CSAYRGDYGYTF. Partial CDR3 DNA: TGCAGTGCTTACAGGGGGGACTATGGC.

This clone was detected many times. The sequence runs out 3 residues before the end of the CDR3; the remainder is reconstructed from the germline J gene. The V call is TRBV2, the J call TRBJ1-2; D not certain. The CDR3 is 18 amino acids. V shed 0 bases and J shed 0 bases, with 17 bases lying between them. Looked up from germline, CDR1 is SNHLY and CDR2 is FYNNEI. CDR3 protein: CASSEALRPQATNYGYTF. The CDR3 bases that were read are TGTGCCAGCAGTGAAGCGCTGCGACCCCAGGCGACTAACTATGGC. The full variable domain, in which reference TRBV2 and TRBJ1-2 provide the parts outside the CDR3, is EPEVTQTPSHQVTQMGQEVILRCVPISNHLYFYWYRQILGQKVEFLVSFYNNEISEKSEIFDDQFSVERPDGSNFTLKIRSTKLEDSAMYFCASSEALRPQATNYGYTFGSGTRLTVV.

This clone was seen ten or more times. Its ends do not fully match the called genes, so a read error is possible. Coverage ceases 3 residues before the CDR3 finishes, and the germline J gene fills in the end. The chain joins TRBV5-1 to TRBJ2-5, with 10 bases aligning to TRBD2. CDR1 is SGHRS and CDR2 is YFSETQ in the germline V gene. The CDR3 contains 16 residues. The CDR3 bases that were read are TGCGTCAGCAGGAGCGGGAGGGTTAGTTTGGAGGAGACC. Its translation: CVSRSGRVSLEET. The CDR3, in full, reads CVSRSGRVSLEETQYF.

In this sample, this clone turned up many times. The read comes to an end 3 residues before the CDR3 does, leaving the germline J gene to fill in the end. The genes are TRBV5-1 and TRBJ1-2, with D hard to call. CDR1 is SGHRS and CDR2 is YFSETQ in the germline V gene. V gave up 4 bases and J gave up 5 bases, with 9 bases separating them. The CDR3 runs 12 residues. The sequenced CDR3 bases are TGCGCCAGCAGCACAACAAGATATGGC. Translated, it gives CASSTTRYG. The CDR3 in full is CASSTTRYGYTF.

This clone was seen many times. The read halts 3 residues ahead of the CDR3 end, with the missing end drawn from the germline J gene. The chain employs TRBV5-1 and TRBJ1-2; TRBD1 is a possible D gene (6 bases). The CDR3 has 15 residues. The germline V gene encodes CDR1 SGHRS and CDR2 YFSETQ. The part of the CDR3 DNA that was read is TGCGCCAGCAGCTTGAGTCTGGGCAGGGGAGAAGGC. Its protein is CASSLSLGRGEG. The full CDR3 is CASSLSLGRGEGYTF.

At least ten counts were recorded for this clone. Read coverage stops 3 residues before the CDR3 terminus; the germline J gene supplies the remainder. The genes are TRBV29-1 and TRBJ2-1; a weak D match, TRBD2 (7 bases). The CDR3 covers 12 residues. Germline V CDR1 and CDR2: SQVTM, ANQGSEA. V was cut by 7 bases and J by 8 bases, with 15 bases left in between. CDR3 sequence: CSAEPGGYEQFF. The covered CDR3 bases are TGCAGCGCCGAGCCGGGGGGCTATGAG.

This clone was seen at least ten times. The sequenced CDR3 bases are TGCGCCAGCAGCGCGGCGGTAGGGGGTATCTCTGGAAACACC. This gives the protein CASSAAVGGISGNT. The complete CDR3 sequence is CASSAAVGGISGNTIYF. The V and J genes are TRBV5-1 and TRBJ1-3; a possible D gene is TRBD1 (6 bases). The read finishes 3 residues shy of the CDR3 end, and the germline J gene is used to complete it. From germline, CDR1 is SGHRS and CDR2 YFSETQ. This CDR3 is 17 amino acids long. Trimming removed 4 bases at V and 0 bases at J, with 17 bases between.

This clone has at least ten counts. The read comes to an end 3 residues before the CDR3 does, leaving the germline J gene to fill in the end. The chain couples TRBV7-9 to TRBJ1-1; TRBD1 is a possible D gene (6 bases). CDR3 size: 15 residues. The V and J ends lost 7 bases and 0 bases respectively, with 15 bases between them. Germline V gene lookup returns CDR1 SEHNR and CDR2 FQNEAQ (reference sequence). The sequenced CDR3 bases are TGTGCCAGCACCGAACGGGACATTGTGAACACTGAA. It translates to CASTERDIVNTE. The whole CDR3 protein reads CASTERDIVNTEAFF.

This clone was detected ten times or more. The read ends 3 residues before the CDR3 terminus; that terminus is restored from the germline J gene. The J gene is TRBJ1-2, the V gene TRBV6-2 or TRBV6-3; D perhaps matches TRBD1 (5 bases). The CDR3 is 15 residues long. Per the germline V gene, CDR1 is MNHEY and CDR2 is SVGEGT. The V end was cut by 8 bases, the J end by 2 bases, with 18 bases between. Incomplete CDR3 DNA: TGTGCCAGCCTCTCTTCCACAGGCCGGAACTATGGC. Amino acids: CASLSSTGRNYG. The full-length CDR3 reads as CASLSSTGRNYGYTF.

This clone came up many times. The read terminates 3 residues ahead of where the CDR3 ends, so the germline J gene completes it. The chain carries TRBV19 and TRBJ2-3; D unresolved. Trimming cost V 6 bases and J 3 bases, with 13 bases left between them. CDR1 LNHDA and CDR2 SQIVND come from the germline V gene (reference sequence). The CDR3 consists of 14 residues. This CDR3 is CASSLSPGTDTQYF. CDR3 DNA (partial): TGTGCCAGTAGCCTATCTCCCGGGACAGATACG.

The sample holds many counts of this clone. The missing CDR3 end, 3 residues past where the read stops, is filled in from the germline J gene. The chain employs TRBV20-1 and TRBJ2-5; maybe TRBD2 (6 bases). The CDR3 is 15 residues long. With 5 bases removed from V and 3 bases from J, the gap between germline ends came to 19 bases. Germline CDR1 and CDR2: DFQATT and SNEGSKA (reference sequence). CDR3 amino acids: CSARRVSTREETQYF. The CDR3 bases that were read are TGCAGTGCTCGACGAGTCTCGACTAGAGAAGAGACC.

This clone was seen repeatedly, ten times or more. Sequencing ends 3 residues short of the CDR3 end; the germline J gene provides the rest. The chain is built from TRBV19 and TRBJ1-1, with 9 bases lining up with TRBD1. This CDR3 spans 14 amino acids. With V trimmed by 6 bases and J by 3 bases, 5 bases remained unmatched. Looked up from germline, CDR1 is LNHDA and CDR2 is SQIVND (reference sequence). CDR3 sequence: CASSVQGADTEAFF. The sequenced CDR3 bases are TGTGCCAGTAGCGTACAGGGGGCGGACACTGAA.

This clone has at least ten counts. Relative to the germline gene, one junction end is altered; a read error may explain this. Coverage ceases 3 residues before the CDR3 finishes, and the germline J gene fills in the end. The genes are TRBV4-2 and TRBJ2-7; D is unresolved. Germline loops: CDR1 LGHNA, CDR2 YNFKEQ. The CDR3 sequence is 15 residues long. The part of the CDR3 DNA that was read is TGCGCCAGCAGCCAAGAGAGCATTCTCCCCTACGAG. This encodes CASSQESILPYE. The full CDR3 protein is CASSQESILPYEQYF.

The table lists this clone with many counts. Incomplete CDR3 DNA: TGTGCCAGTAGACTAGCAGAATATGGCACTGAA. Protein: CASRLAEYGTE. Given in full, the CDR3 is CASRLAEYGTEAFF. The rearrangement joins TRBV19 to TRBJ1-1; D is ambiguous. The read finishes 3 residues shy of the CDR3 end, and the germline J gene is used to complete it. Germline CDR1 is LNHDA and CDR2 is SQIVND (reference sequence). This CDR3 is 14 amino acids long. The ends were cut back, 6 bases at V and 4 bases at J, with 15 bases in the middle.